These 15 T cell receptor beta chains originate from one sample sequenced in a study of beta chain features in type 1 diabetes. Whole-study findings and limits: Moderate yet significant TCRB CDR3 shortening was seen in Type 1 diabetes patients in all four CD4+ subsets.

Since all of the isolated RNA was reverse transcribed, expressed TCRB transcripts were what got sequenced. Generated by immunoSEQ multiplex PCR, the TCRdb table keeps only in-frame clones and is missing some. The table has more than 300,000 clones, 9.3% seen once; the top ten hold over 0.95%. Antigen specificity for these receptors is unknown. The sample taken for sequencing was central memory CD4+ T cells from blood. Receptors originate from a man aged 30-40 years with type 1 diabetes.

This clone was detected only a few times. The V and J genes are TRBV2 and TRBJ1-5; 8 nucleotides align to TRBD1. This CDR3 spans 15 amino acids. Germline V lookup: CDR1 SNHLY, CDR2 FYNNEI. The junction had 7 bases not matched to a gene; V was cut back by 7 bases and J by 2 bases. The CDR3 sequence is CASKQQGEGNQPQHF. Here the CDR3 DNA reads TGTGCCAGCAAACAACAGGGGGAAGGCAATCAGCCCCAGCATTTT.

This clone was seen a handful of times. The V call is TRBV5-6, the J call TRBJ2-3; unclear D gene. This CDR3 is 13 amino acids long. V shed 4 bases and J shed 9 bases, with 15 bases lying between them. Looked up from germline, CDR1 is SGHDT and CDR2 is YYEEEE. This chain's CDR3 is CASSLPDPGTQYF. DNA of the CDR3: TGTGCCAGCAGCCTTCCGGACCCCGGAACGCAGTATTTT.

This clone was counted between two and nine times. The chain combines TRBV4-3 with TRBJ2-7; D call uncertain. V was pared by 0 bases and J by 2 bases, with 20 bases between. The CDR3 runs 18 residues. Germline V CDR1 and CDR2: LGHNA, YSLEER. This CDR3 reads CASSQEWSVERYTYEQYF. The CDR3 DNA reads TGCGCCAGCAGCCAAGAATGGTCGGTTGAGCGCTATACCTACGAGCAGTACTTC.

This clone showed up just a few times. This chain uses TRBV7-9 with TRBJ1-1; D possibly corresponds to TRBD1 (5 bases). The V gene's germline CDR1 is SEHNR and CDR2 FQNEAQ (reference sequence). The CDR3 totals 16 residues. V was trimmed by 1 base and J by 1 base, leaving 13 bases between them. The CDR3 bases are TGTGCCAGCAGCTTAGGAGTAGCGGGGGGGAACACTGAAGCTTTCTTT. Amino acid sequence: CASSLGVAGGNTEAFF.

The rearrangement links TRBV7-8 to TRBJ1-4, with D maybe TRBD1 (5 bases). There are 14 residues in the CDR3. V lost 4 bases, J lost 8 bases, and 14 bases lay in between. Germline CDR1 is SGHVS and CDR2 is FQNEAQ. CDR3 in DNA: TGTGCCAGCAGCTACGCAGGGTCAGGCGAAAAACTGTTTTTT. Amino acid sequence: CASSYAGSGEKLFF.

The V gene is TRBV29-1, the J gene TRBJ2-3; TRBD2 is a possible D gene (6 bases). Germline loops: CDR1 SQVTM, CDR2 ANQGSEA. The CDR3 spans 12 residues. V dropped 4 bases and J dropped 6 bases, with 11 bases sitting between them. CDR3 sequence (DNA): TGCAGCGTTGTGCGCGGGGCGGATACGCAGTATTTT. Its translation: CSVVRGADTQYF.

The chain recombines TRBV6-5 with TRBJ1-6; 7 nucleotides match TRBD1. CDR1 is MNHEY, CDR2 SVGAGI, per germline. The J segment lost 5 bases and the V segment lost 6 bases, leaving 7 bases of the junction unmatched. The CDR3 length is 15 residues. The CDR3 loop is CASSRVGGDNSPLHF. The CDR3 DNA is TGTGCCAGCAGCCGGGTAGGGGGCGATAATTCACCCCTCCACTTT.

The table lists this clone with a few counts. The chain combines TRBV6-6 with TRBJ2-7; 7 nucleotides align to TRBD1. CDR1 MNHNY and CDR2 SVGAGI come from the germline V gene (reference sequence). The CDR3 runs 14 residues. Losses at the gene ends were 6 bases for V and 0 bases for J; bases not matched to a gene: 5. CDR3 region: CASRVGQSSYEQYF. The CDR3 DNA follows: TGTGCCAGCAGGGTGGGACAGAGCTCCTACGAGCAGTACTTC.

This clone was observed a handful of times. J is TRBJ2-7 and V is TRBV4-3; no reliable D call. V dropped 0 bases and J dropped 0 bases, with 6 bases sitting between them. The CDR3 sequence is 14 residues long. Germline V gives CDR1 LGHNA, CDR2 YSLEER. CDR3 bases: TGCGCCAGCAGCCAAGACACCGCCTCCTACGAGCAGTACTTC. Translating gives CASSQDTASYEQYF.

The chain uses TRBV4-3 and TRBJ1-1; the D is unclear. V was pared by 3 bases and J by 4 bases, with 12 bases between. The CDR3 extends over 14 amino acids. CDR1 and CDR2 (germline): LGHNA, YSLEER. The CDR3 region has the DNA TGCGCCAGCAGCCACCCCGGCGCGGTCACTGAAGCTTTCTTT. Its protein is CASSHPGAVTEAFF.

DNA of the CDR3: TGCGCCAGCAGCTCTCCGCGAACGGGACAGGGTTCCTACGAGCAGTACTTC. Its translation is CASSSPRTGQGSYEQYF. The chain has TRBV5-1 and TRBJ2-7; TRBD1 agrees at 9 bases. The CDR3 runs to 17 residues. Germline V gene data show CDR1 as SGHRS and CDR2 as YFSETQ. The V segment lost 3 bases and the J segment 1 base; nucleotides outside the gene matches: 11.

This CDR3 reads CASSLGRGGGLQETQYF. CDR3 in DNA: TGCGCCAGCAGCTTGGGTCGTGGAGGGGGATTACAAGAGACCCAGTACTTC. The rearrangement uses TRBV5-1 and TRBJ2-5; D may be TRBD1 or TRBD2 (6 bases each). This CDR3 has 17 amino acids. Germline V gives CDR1 SGHRS, CDR2 YFSETQ. The V end was cut by 0 bases, the J end by 2 bases, with 17 bases between.

The chain uses TRBV5-6 and TRBJ2-4, with 11 bases identical to TRBD1. V lost 5 bases to trimming and J lost 9 bases; unmatched junction nucleotides: 13. This CDR3 is built from 16 residues. CDR1 is SGHDT, CDR2 YYEEEE, per germline. The CDR3 loop reads CASSSVPGQGDSIQYF. In DNA, the CDR3 is TGTGCCAGCAGTTCAGTACCGGGACAGGGGGATAGCATTCAGTACTTC.

The chain links TRBV27 to TRBJ1-2; no reliable D call. Germline CDR1 and CDR2: MNHEY and SMNVEV (reference sequence). The CDR3 has 14 residues. With 0 bases removed from V and 8 bases from J, the gap between germline ends came to 13 bases. CDR3 amino acids: CASSLSRPLGGYTF. The CDR3 nucleotides are TGTGCCAGCAGTTTATCGAGACCCCTCGGGGGCTACACCTTC.

This chain links TRBV2 with TRBJ1-2; no reliable D call. V lost 1 base and J 8 bases, leaving 11 bases between the germline ends. CDR1 is SNHLY, CDR2 FYNNEI, per germline. The CDR3 spans 13 residues. DNA for the CDR3: TGTGCCAGCAGTGAAGTGCCCGGGGTAGGCTACACCTTC. This sequence encodes CASSEVPGVGYTF. The full variable domain, completed using reference TRBV2 and TRBJ1-2, is EPEVTQTPSHQVTQMGQEVILRCVPISNHLYFYWYRQILGQKVEFLVSFYNNEISEKSEIFDDQFSVERPDGSNFTLKIRSTKLEDSAMYFCASSEVPGVGYTFGSGTRLTVV.